Described below is a single T cell receptor beta chain sequence and its context. Antigen unknown. Using immunoSEQ multiplex PCR, the repertoire was profiled, and TCRdb retains in-frame clones only, with some absent. The sample includes some 120,000 clones, 80% to 90% of them seen just once. This sample stems from a study of T cell responses to AZD1222 COVID-19 vaccine. Germline loops: CDR1 MNHEY, CDR2 SVGAGI. V lost 2 bases and J lost 6; bases outside the gene matches: 2. This CDR3 contains 14 residues. Findings and caveats of the study: At baseline, just a handful of AZD1222 recipients tested seropositive. With dominance at 160-218 and 743-854, vaccine-associated CD4 TCRs spanned spike. Repertoires were sampled only after the peak T cell response. White British people made up most donors, females outnumbered males, and clonal diversity was possibly underestimated.

The rearrangement joins TRBV6-5 to TRBJ1-4, with TRBD1 matching 8 bases. The clonotype originates from an adult in good health. Sequenced material: peripheral blood, taken on day 0 of MenACWY control vaccination. The CDR3 sequence is CASSYDRGDEKLFF. CDR3 DNA: TGTGCCAGCAGTTACGACAGGGGTGATGAAAAACTGTTTTTT.